This TCR beta chain was recorded in a study of beta chain features in type 1 diabetes. Study-level points and caveats: Moderately but significantly shorter TCRB CDR3s were found in Type 1 diabetes patients in all four CD4+ subsets.

This CDR3 has 12 residues. The V end lost 9 bases, the J end lost 0 bases, and 7 bases lay between the germline ends. Germline-derived CDR1 and CDR2 are MDHEN and SYDVKM. The authors reverse transcribed all of the isolated RNA, so sequencing captured expressed TCRB transcripts. Produced via immunoSEQ multiplex PCR; TCRdb's table is partial and in-frame only. Here the sample spans under 300,000 clones, over 20% being singletons. This clone was seen a single time. Its antigen is still unknown. The TCR originated in a woman aged 40 to 50 with type 1 diabetes. Sequenced: naive CD4+ T cells from blood. The V gene is TRBV28, the J gene TRBJ2-3; D uncertain. As DNA, the CDR3 is TGTGCCAGTTTGAGCAGCACAGATACGCAGTATTTT. It specifies CASLSSTDTQYF.